Each of the 21 T cell receptor beta chains below was sequenced from the same sample in a study of response to subunit inactivated influenza vaccine. TCRdb independently ran MiXCR on the RT-PCR reads; one entry per CDR3 protein. The table lists 450,000 to 700,000 distinct CDR3 sequences, roughly 15% of them singletons. Source: PBMCs from blood, taken 11 to 12 days after vaccination. These TCRs come from a man aged 50-60 years who received an inactivated influenza vaccine.

The chain employs TRBV4-1 and TRBJ2-3, with D unclear. Germline lookup yields CDR1 MGHRA and CDR2 YSYEKL. Trimming shortened V by 1 base and J by 5 bases, and 4 bases separated the two germline ends. The length of the CDR3 is 12 residues. In DNA form, the CDR3 reads TGCGCCAGCAGCCAAGTTTTAGATACGCAGTATTTT. Residues: CASSQVLDTQYF.

This clonotype was seen a handful of times. The rearrangement links TRBV3-1 to TRBJ1-2, with D tentatively TRBD1 (5 bases). The V end lost 2 bases, the J end lost 7 bases, and 11 bases lay between the germline ends. Germline loops: CDR1 LGHDT, CDR2 YNNKEL (reference sequence). The CDR3 has 13 residues. The chain's CDR3 is CASSQLRDFGYTF. CDR3 DNA sequence: TGTGCCAGCAGCCAACTTCGGGACTTTGGCTACACCTTC.

The chain combines TRBV29-1 with TRBJ1-1, with TRBD1 matching 7 bases. In germline, CDR1 is SQVTM, CDR2 ANQGSEA. This CDR3 is 13 amino acids long. J gave up 1 base and V 5 bases, and 4 bases lay outside the gene matches. The CDR3 nucleotides are TGCAGCGTTAGCTGGACAGGGAACACTGAAGCTTTCTTT. Translation: CSVSWTGNTEAFF.

This clonotype was seen once. One end of the junction is discordant with germline, which a read error may explain. The chain joins TRBV28 to TRBJ2-2; 8 bases are shared with TRBD2. This CDR3 is 19 amino acids long. Germline lookup yields CDR1 MDHEN and CDR2 SYDVKM. The CDR3 DNA is TGTGCCAGCAGTCCCTCAGGGGAGGAAGCGGGAGAAGTAACCGGGGAGCCGTTTTTT. Its translation: CASSPSGEEAGEVTGEPFF.

The CDR3 region has the DNA TGTGCTTCCCGGTGGGGGTCTGGCAATTGGGGAAAGAGCTCCTACAATGAGCAGTTCTTC. Translation gives CASRWGSGNWGKSSYNEQFF. This rearrangement joins TRBV7-7 to TRBJ2-1; the D gene could be TRBD1 or TRBD2 (5 bases each). Germline assignment: CDR1 SSHAT and CDR2 FNYEAQ (reference sequence). The CDR3 loop spans 20 amino acids.

The chain combines TRBV20-1 with TRBJ1-4; TRBD1 matches 7 bases. The CDR3 contains 19 residues. The germline CDR1 and CDR2 sequences are DFQATT and SNEGSKA (reference sequence). The V segment lost 1 base and the J segment 0 bases; nucleotides outside the gene matches: 14. CDR3 DNA sequence: TGCAGTGCTAGAGGTATCAGGACAGGAACCTATGCAACTAATGAAAAACTGTTTTTT. This sequence encodes CSARGIRTGTYATNEKLFF.

The V call is TRBV5-1, the J call TRBJ2-5; no clear D. The CDR3 consists of 14 residues. The V end was cut by 3 bases, the J end by 2 bases, with 11 bases between. Per germline, CDR1 SGHRS and CDR2 YFSETQ. This chain's CDR3 is CASSSSGSQETQYF. The CDR3 DNA follows: TGCGCCAGCAGCTCGTCTGGGTCACAAGAGACCCAGTACTTC.

This clonotype came up once. The rearrangement uses TRBV28 and TRBJ2-7; 8 nucleotides match TRBD1. The V gene's germline CDR1 is MDHEN and CDR2 SYDVKM. The V gene end was trimmed by 7 bases and the J gene end by 7 bases; junction bases not matched to a gene: 24. CDR3 size: 18 residues. The CDR3: CASIRSGTGAPGAREQYF. CDR3 DNA: TGTGCCAGCATCCGATCCGGGACAGGCGCCCCCGGGGCGCGGGAGCAGTACTTC. The full variable domain, completed using reference TRBV28 and TRBJ2-7, is DVKVTQSSRYLVKRTGEKVFLECVQDMDHENMFWYRQDPGLGLRLIYFSYDVKMKEKGDIPEGYSVSREKKERFSLILESASTNQTSMYLCASIRSGTGAPGAREQYFGPGTRLTVT.

This clonotype occurred a few times. The chain uses TRBV20-1 and TRBJ2-3; possibly TRBD2 for D (7 bases). The V end was cut by 3 bases, the J end by 1 base, with 14 bases between. The CDR3 covers 15 residues. CDR1 and CDR2 (germline): DFQATT, SNEGSKA (reference sequence). The CDR3 protein is CSARGLGGRTDTQYF. In nucleotides, the CDR3 is TGCAGTGCTAGGGGGTTGGGGGGGCGCACAGATACGCAGTATTTT.

This clonotype was seen repeatedly, ten times or more. The chain has TRBV12-3 or TRBV12-4 and TRBJ2-1, with D tentatively TRBD2 (6 bases). With 5 bases removed from V and 12 bases from J, the gap between germline ends came to 11 bases. CDR3 length: 11 amino acids. CDR3: CASSTRDLQFF. The CDR3 bases are TGTGCCAGCAGTACCCGGGACTTGCAGTTCTTC.

This clonotype was observed at least ten times. The CDR3 is CASSPRTENTGELFF. In DNA form, the CDR3 reads TGTGCCAGCAGTCCACGGACAGAGAACACCGGGGAGCTGTTTTTT. The rearrangement joins TRBV27 to TRBJ2-2; D is perhaps TRBD1 (6 bases). Germline V gene data show CDR1 as MNHEY and CDR2 as SMNVEV (reference sequence). V was shortened by 5 bases and J by 1 base, with 11 bases between the two germline ends. CDR3 size: 15 residues.

The chain is built from TRBV20-1 and TRBJ2-4, with TRBD2 identical over 8 bases. The CDR3 runs to 15 residues. Germline lookup yields CDR1 DFQATT and CDR2 SNEGSKA (reference sequence). V lost 6 bases, J lost 0 bases, and 7 bases stayed unmatched. The CDR3 loop reads CSATRGALAKNIQYF. The DNA for the CDR3 is TGCAGTGCCACGCGGGGGGCGCTAGCCAAAAACATTCAGTACTTC.

CDR3 nucleotides: TGTGCCAGCAGTTTATCGACAGGGGGCGAGACCCAGTACTTC. Protein: CASSLSTGGETQYF. The rearrangement uses TRBV12-3 or TRBV12-4 and TRBJ2-5; 10 bases map to TRBD1. The CDR3 sequence is 14 residues long. After removal of 2 bases from V and 5 bases from J, the junction contained 2 bases not matched to a gene.

J is TRBJ2-1 and V is TRBV6-1; 7 bases line up with TRBD2. Germline V gene sequence: CDR1 MNHNS, CDR2 SASEGT. V dropped 8 bases and J dropped 0; count of bases not matched to a gene: 16. This CDR3 contains 18 residues. The CDR3 loop reads CASCAGWGGDTSYNEQFF. CDR3 in DNA: TGTGCCAGCTGCGCGGGGTGGGGGGGAGACACCTCCTACAATGAGCAGTTCTTC.

This clonotype has a handful of counts. This chain joins TRBV28 and TRBJ2-3, with TRBD2 matching 7 bases. CDR1 MDHEN and CDR2 SYDVKM come from the germline V gene. The CDR3 has 17 residues. V lost 2 bases and J lost 1; bases outside the gene matches: 9. The CDR3 sequence is CASSLESGGSGTDTQYF. The CDR3 region has the DNA TGTGCCAGCAGTTTAGAGTCGGGCGGGAGTGGCACAGATACGCAGTATTTT.

The chain is built from TRBV6-1 and TRBJ2-7; TRBD2 aligns across 13 bases. J was trimmed by 2 bases and V by 5 bases; bases with no gene match: 3. This CDR3 region has 15 residues. From germline, CDR1 is MNHNS and CDR2 SASEGT. In DNA, the CDR3 is TGTGCCAGCAGTATTACTAGCGGGGGGGCCTACGAGCAGTACTTC. It translates to CASSITSGGAYEQYF.

The table lists this clonotype with a few counts. This chain joins TRBV12-3 or TRBV12-4 and TRBJ2-1; a possible D gene is TRBD1 (5 bases). The V end lost 2 bases, the J end lost 10 bases, and 18 bases lay between the germline ends. The CDR3 runs 15 residues. CDR3 protein: CASSLRTWYAWEQFF. The CDR3 DNA sequence: TGTGCCAGCAGTTTAAGGACATGGTATGCTTGGGAGCAGTTCTTC.

This clonotype has only a few counts. V gene TRBV3-1 combines with J gene TRBJ2-2, with TRBD2 matching over 9 bases. Germline CDR1 is LGHDT and CDR2 is YNNKEL (reference sequence). This CDR3 is 15 amino acids long. V lost 3 bases to trimming and J lost 5 bases; unmatched junction nucleotides: 4. CDR3 region: CASSHLAGLTGELFF. DNA of the CDR3: TGTGCCAGCAGCCACCTAGCGGGACTGACCGGGGAGCTGTTTTTT.

This clonotype has just a few counts. This chain joins TRBV12-3 or TRBV12-4 and TRBJ2-5, with D tentatively TRBD1 or TRBD2 (5 bases each). Trimming left V 3 bases short and J 7 bases short, with 15 bases between. The CDR3 length is 14 residues. CDR3 region: CASSLGPRRGTQYF. The CDR3 DNA reads as TGTGCCAGCAGTTTGGGGCCTCGACGGGGGACCCAGTACTTC.

Many counts were recorded for this clonotype. The CDR3 DNA follows: TGTGCCAGTAGTAAGGCGACCCGACAGGGAGATAAGACCTTTCTCTACGAGCAGTACTTC. It translates to CASSKATRQGDKTFLYEQYF. The chain employs TRBV6-4 and TRBJ2-7, with 7 bases matching TRBD1. The CDR3 is 20 amino acids. Germline V CDR1 and CDR2: MRHNA, SNTAGT. V shed 9 bases, J shed 3 bases, and the junction held 29 bases outside the gene matches.

This clonotype has a handful of counts. The chain uses TRBV4-3 and TRBJ1-6, with D possibly TRBD1 on 6 matching bases. The V and J ends lost 0 bases and 7 bases respectively, with 13 bases between them. The CDR3 contains 16 residues. From germline, CDR1 is LGHNA and CDR2 YSLEER. The CDR3 nucleotides are TGCGCCAGCAGCCAAGATTGGGAGGGACAAAATTCACCCCTCCACTTT. Its protein is CASSQDWEGQNSPLHF.